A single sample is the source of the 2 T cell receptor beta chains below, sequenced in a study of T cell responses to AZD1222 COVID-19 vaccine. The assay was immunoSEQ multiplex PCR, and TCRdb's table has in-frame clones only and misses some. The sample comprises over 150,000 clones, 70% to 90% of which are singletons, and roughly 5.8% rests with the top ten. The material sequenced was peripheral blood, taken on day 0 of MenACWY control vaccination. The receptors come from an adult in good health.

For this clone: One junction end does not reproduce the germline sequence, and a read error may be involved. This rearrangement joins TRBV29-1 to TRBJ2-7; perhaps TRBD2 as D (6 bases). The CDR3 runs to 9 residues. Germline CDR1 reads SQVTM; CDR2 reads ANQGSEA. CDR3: CSVAGTEGF. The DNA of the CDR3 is TGCAGCGTTGCTGGGACGGAGGGTTTC.

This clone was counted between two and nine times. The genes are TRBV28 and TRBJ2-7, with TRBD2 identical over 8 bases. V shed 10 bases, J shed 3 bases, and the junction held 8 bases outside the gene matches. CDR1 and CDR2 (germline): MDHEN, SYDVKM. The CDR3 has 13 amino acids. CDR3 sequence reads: CATAGGGRYEQYV. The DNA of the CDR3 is TGTGCCACCGCCGGGGGGGGCCGCTACGAGCAGTACGTC.